These 11 T cell receptor beta chains originate from one sample sequenced in a study of Ad26.COV2.S vaccination and SARS-CoV-2 variants. Generated by immunoSEQ multiplex PCR, the TCRdb table keeps only in-frame clones and is missing some. The data hold about 370,000 clones, with around nine tenths observed a single time. Treatment of the sample: 15 to 20 received Ad26.COV2.S at low or high dose, single or two shots; 5 received placebo; per-sample allocation not given. Repertoires come from day 63 after the first vaccine or placebo injection. The sample here was peripheral blood, taken in a trial of Ad26.COV2.S vaccine versus placebo. The source is a person between 18 and 59 years old who received the Ad26.COV2.S COVID-19 vaccine or a placebo.

This clone has just one count. The chain is built from TRBV5-1 and TRBJ1-2; 8 bases agree with TRBD1. Looked up from germline, CDR1 is SGHRS and CDR2 is YFSETQ. The CDR3 extends over 15 amino acids. With V trimmed by 5 bases and J by 3 bases, 9 bases remained unmatched. The DNA for the CDR3 is TGCGCCAGCAGATATCGGACAGGGTCGGACTATGGCTACACCTTC. Protein sequence: CASRYRTGSDYGYTF.

The chain has TRBV5-1 and TRBJ2-3; 16 positions match TRBD2. V trimming: 4 bases; J trimming: 6 bases; junction bases outside the gene matches: 8. The CDR3 has 17 amino acids. In germline, CDR1 is SGHRS, CDR2 YFSETQ. CDR3 loop: CASSPGTSGRARDTQYF. In DNA form, the CDR3 reads TGCGCCAGCAGCCCCGGGACTAGCGGGAGGGCCCGGGATACGCAGTATTTT. Drawing the rest from reference TRBV5-1 and TRBJ2-3, the complete variable domain is KAGVTQTPRYLIKTRGQQVTLSCSPISGHRSVSWYQQTPGQGLQFLFEYFSETQRNKGNFPGRFSGRQFSNSRSEMNVSTLELGDSALYLCASSPGTSGRARDTQYFGPGTRLTVL.

The chain combines TRBV7-2 with TRBJ2-7; no reliable D call. The V end was cut by 4 bases, the J end by 3 bases, with 10 bases between. Per germline, CDR1 SGHTA and CDR2 FQGNSA. CDR3 length: 13 residues. DNA of the CDR3: TGTGCCAGCAGCTGGAACCCCCTCTACGAGCAGTACTTC. This encodes CASSWNPLYEQYF.

V and J are TRBV3-1 (or the pseudogene TRBV3-2) and TRBJ1-2; TRBD1 might be the D (6 bases). Germline V gives CDR1 LGHDT, CDR2 YNNKEL (reference sequence). V was shortened by 1 base and J by 5 bases, with 14 bases between the two germline ends. The CDR3 is made up of 15 amino acids. CDR3 residues: CASSQAPGQGYGYTF. The CDR3 DNA is TGTGCCAGCAGCCAAGCTCCGGGGCAGGGGTATGGCTACACCTTC.

J is TRBJ2-5 and V is TRBV4-1; the match to TRBD2 covers 9 bases. CDR3 length: 14 residues. CDR1 and CDR2 from the germline V gene are MGHRA and YSYEKL. V was pared by 0 bases and J by 8 bases, with 4 bases of the junction left unmatched. In nucleotides, the CDR3 is TGCGCCAGCAGCCAAGAGCTAGCGGGACCTACCCAGTACTTC. Its translation: CASSQELAGPTQYF.

This chain links TRBV24-1 with TRBJ2-1; 9 positions agree with TRBD1. The germline V gene has CDR1 KGHDR and CDR2 SFDVKD. The CDR3 runs to 15 residues. After removal of 3 bases from V and 9 bases from J, the junction contained 8 bases not matched to a gene. The CDR3 spells CATSDLDRGMGEQFF. As DNA, the CDR3 is TGTGCCACCAGTGATCTGGACAGGGGAATGGGTGAGCAGTTCTTC.

The chain has TRBV28 and TRBJ1-5; D ambiguous. The V and J ends lost 3 bases and 3 bases respectively, with 12 bases between them. The CDR3 runs to 15 residues. CDR1 is MDHEN, CDR2 SYDVKM, per germline. CDR3 bases: TGTGCCAGCAGTTTTGCAGAAACAGACAATCAGCCCCAGCATTTT. This gives the protein CASSFAETDNQPQHF.

The V gene is TRBV11-3, the J gene TRBJ2-5, with D perhaps assigned TRBD1 or TRBD2 (6 bases each). The V end lost 4 bases, the J end lost 1 base, and 10 bases lay between the germline ends. CDR1 and CDR2 (germline): SGHNT, YENEEA. The CDR3 consists of 14 residues. The CDR3 DNA is TGTGCCAGCAGCTCGGGGGACATCCAAGAGACCCAGTACTTC. Residues: CASSSGDIQETQYF.

The chain joins TRBV27 to TRBJ2-7, with 8 bases matching TRBD1. V was clipped by 6 bases and J by 1 base; unmatched bases: 11. Germline V gene sequence: CDR1 MNHEY, CDR2 SMNVEV (reference sequence). This CDR3 contains 16 residues. DNA for the CDR3: TGTGCCAGCAGCCGTACGACCGGGACAGGTTCCTACGAGCAGTACTTC. This encodes CASSRTTGTGSYEQYF.

CDR3 protein: CSVFPRGTDTQYF. As DNA, the CDR3 is TGCAGCGTTTTCCCCCGGGGCACAGATACGCAGTATTTT. The V call is TRBV29-1, the J call TRBJ2-3; no clear D. The CDR3 consists of 13 residues. V was pared by 5 bases and J by 1 base, with 10 bases between. Germline values: CDR1 SQVTM, CDR2 ANQGSEA.

V usage is TRBV19 and J usage is TRBJ1-5, with TRBD1 matching over 10 bases. CDR3 length: 16 amino acids. V lost 8 bases, J lost 0 bases, and 7 bases stayed unmatched. Germline assignment: CDR1 LNHDA and CDR2 SQIVND (reference sequence). The CDR3 bases are TGTGCCAGTGGTGGGACAGGGGTAAATAGCAATCAGCCCCAGCATTTT. This translates into CASGGTGVNSNQPQHF.